Listed below are T cell receptor beta chains from one sample, sequenced in a study of blood T cell repertoires in COVID-19. The method was immunoSEQ multiplex PCR; TCRdb's version includes in-frame clones alone and lacks a portion of them. The table has 86,000 or so clones, around 80% seen once. The material sequenced was peripheral blood. These receptors all come from a woman aged 80 or over with acute or convalescent COVID-19. Each CDR3 is given with its conserved first and last residue. A D gene is named only where the DNA matches it firmly. The size of a clone is reported for some rows only, either as once, few or many, or as a class for expanded clones.

j_call | v_call | d_call | clone_size | cdr3_aa | cdr3_nt
TRBJ2-1 | TRBV11-2 | TRBD1 | - | CASSLRDRGNNEQFF | TGTGCCAGCAGCTTACGGGACAGGGGAAACAATGAGCAGTTCTTC
TRBJ2-3 | TRBV11-2 | - | - | CASSLAASPNTQYF | TGTGCCAGCAGCTTAGCAGCGTCTCCGAATACGCAGTATTTT
TRBJ1-4 | TRBV12-3/TRBV12-4 | - | - | CASSLARGEKLFF | TGTGCCAGCAGTTTAGCCCGAGGTGAAAAACTGTTTTTT
TRBJ1-1 | TRBV6-5 | - | - | CASSSGLNTEAFF | TGTGCCAGCAGTTCAGGGTTGAACACTGAAGCTTTCTTT
TRBJ1-6 | TRBV2 | - | - | CASSDDRPYNSPLHF | TGTGCCAGCAGCGACGACAGGCCCTATAATTCACCCCTCCACTTT
TRBJ2-7 | TRBV6-5 | - | once | CASSTLDEQYF | TGTGCCAGCAGTACGCTAGACGAGCAGTACTTC
TRBJ2-3 | TRBV19 | TRBD1 | - | CASRQGSTDTQYF | TGTGCCAGTAGACAGGGGAGCACAGATACGCAGTATTTT
TRBJ2-1 | TRBV6-2/TRBV6-3 | TRBD2 | - | CASSLGTSGSSYNEQFF | TGTGCCAGCAGCCTAGGGACTAGCGGGAGTTCCTACAATGAGCAGTTCTTC
TRBJ1-1 | TRBV19 | - | - | CASSPRTRMNTEAFF | TGTGCCAGTAGTCCCAGGACACGGATGAACACTGAAGCTTTCTTT
TRBJ2-1 | TRBV6-5 | TRBD2 | - | CASTLAGTNEQFF | TGTGCCAGCACTCTAGCGGGGACCAATGAGCAGTTCTTC
TRBJ1-5 | TRBV18 | TRBD1 | once | CASSLGQGGNQPQHF | TGTGCCAGCTCTCTGGGACAGGGCGGCAATCAGCCCCAGCATTTT
TRBJ1-1 | TRBV5-5 | TRBD1 | - | CASSWTGRNTEAFF | TGTGCCAGCAGCTGGACAGGGCGAAACACTGAAGCTTTCTTT
TRBJ2-3 | TRBV19 | - | - | CASRNTLASATDTQYF | TGTGCCAGTAGGAACACCCTAGCTTCGGCCACAGATACGCAGTATTTT
TRBJ1-3 | TRBV3-1/TRBV3-2 | - | - | CASSQDSGGGNTIYF | TGTGCCAGCAGCCAAGATAGTGGCGGTGGAAACACCATATATTTT
TRBJ2-1 | TRBV10-3 | TRBD2 | - | CAISGLADYNEQFF | TGTGCCATCAGCGGACTAGCGGATTACAATGAGCAGTTCTTC
TRBJ2-1 | TRBV9 | - | - | CASSPTVRRDNEQFF | TGTGCCAGCAGCCCCACCGTGCGCAGGGACAATGAGCAGTTCTTC
TRBJ2-3 | TRBV19 | TRBD1 | - | CASSTGQGYTDTQYF | TGTGCCAGTAGTACAGGACAGGGCTACACAGATACGCAGTATTTT
TRBJ1-4 | TRBV3-1/TRBV3-2 | TRBD1 | - | CASSQDRTGPNEKLFF | TGTGCCAGCAGCCAAGATCGGACAGGCCCTAATGAAAAACTGTTTTTT
TRBJ1-3 | TRBV5-1 | - | - | CASSLAGANSGNTIYF | TGCGCCAGCAGCTTGGCAGGGGCCAACTCTGGAAACACCATATATTTT
TRBJ2-3 | TRBV2 | - | - | CASSEVVAAITDTQYF | TGTGCCAGCAGTGAAGTGGTAGCGGCTATAACAGATACGCAGTATTTT
TRBJ1-1 | TRBV3-1/TRBV3-2 | - | few | CASSLTGGSTEAFF | TGTGCCAGCAGCCTCACCGGGGGGTCCACTGAAGCTTTCTTT
TRBJ2-7 | TRBV6-1 | - | - | CASSEAQGTQYF | TGTGCCAGCAGTGAAGCGCAGGGAACTCAGTACTTC
TRBJ2-3 | TRBV6-6 | TRBD2 | - | CASSPSGVSTDTQYF | TGTGCCAGCAGCCCTAGCGGGGTTAGCACAGATACGCAGTATTTT
TRBJ2-1 | TRBV12-5 | TRBD1 | - | CASGRRVWTGSYNEQFF | TGTGCTAGTGGCCGGAGGGTGTGGACAGGGTCTTACAATGAGCAGTTCTTC
TRBJ2-1 | TRBV19 | TRBD2 | - | CASGTSFYNEQFF | TGTGCCTCGGGGACTAGTTTCTACAATGAGCAGTTCTTC
TRBJ1-1 | TRBV5-1 | TRBD1 | - | CASSNGQGLGTEVFF | TGCGCCAGCAGTAACGGACAGGGGCTAGGCACTGAAGTTTTCTTT
TRBJ2-1 | TRBV27 | TRBD2 | - | CASSTGLVHEQFF | TGTGCCAGCAGTACGGGACTAGTCCATGAGCAGTTCTTC
TRBJ2-5 | TRBV29-1 | TRBD2 | few | CSVLSGGSQETQYF | TGCAGCGTTCTCAGCGGGGGGTCCCAAGAGACCCAGTACTTC
TRBJ2-1 | TRBV7-8 | - | - | CASSLGASGDNEQFF | TGTGCCAGCAGCTTAGGTGCCAGCGGAGACAATGAGCAGTTCTTC
TRBJ2-7 | TRBV7-2 | TRBD2 | - | CASSFLLTSGGPLEQYF | TGTGCCAGCAGCTTTCTTTTGACTAGCGGGGGACCTCTCGAGCAGTACTTC
TRBJ2-5 | TRBV11-2 | TRBD1 | - | CASSKESRGRMETQYF | TGTGCCAGCAGCAAAGAGTCCAGGGGGCGTATGGAGACCCAGTACTTC
TRBJ2-2 | TRBV18 | - | - | CASSRATRGTTQGILTGELFF | TGTGCCAGCTCACGTGCCACCCGGGGGACGACTCAGGGAATATTGACCGGGGAGCTGTTTTTT
TRBJ1-5 | TRBV28 | TRBD1 | - | CASVTGGQFSNQPQHF | TGTGCCAGCGTGACCGGGGGACAGTTTAGCAATCAGCCCCAGCATTTT
TRBJ2-5 | TRBV5-1 | - | - | CASSLGIARETQYF | TGCGCCAGCAGCCTCGGGATCGCCCGAGAGACCCAGTACTTC